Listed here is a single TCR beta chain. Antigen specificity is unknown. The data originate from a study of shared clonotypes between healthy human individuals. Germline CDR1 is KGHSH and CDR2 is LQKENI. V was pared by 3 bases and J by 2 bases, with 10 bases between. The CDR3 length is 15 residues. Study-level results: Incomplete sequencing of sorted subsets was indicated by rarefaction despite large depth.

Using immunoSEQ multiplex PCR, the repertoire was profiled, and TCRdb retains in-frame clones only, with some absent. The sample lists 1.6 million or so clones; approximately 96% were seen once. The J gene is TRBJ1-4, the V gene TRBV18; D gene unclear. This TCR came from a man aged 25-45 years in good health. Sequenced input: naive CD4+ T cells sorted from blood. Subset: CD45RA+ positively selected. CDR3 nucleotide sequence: TGTGCCAGCTCACCCTCCTGGGAGACTAATGAAAAACTGTTTTTT. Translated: CASSPSWETNEKLFF.